This T cell receptor beta chain came from a study of CD8 T cells in Susac syndrome. Study conclusions and caveats: The relatively small number of individuals in the TCR sequencing and HLA analysis was acknowledged by the study.

Reverse transcription of roughly 0.5 to 1 ug RNA was carried out with random hexamers. The immunoSEQ assay covered 54 Vbeta and 13 Jbeta segments for CDR3. Via MiXCR, TCRdb re-called the immunoSEQ multiplex PCR reads, giving one row per CDR3 protein. The data contain about 73,000 distinct CDR3 sequences, approximately 94% of them singletons. Germline lookup yields CDR1 MNHEY and CDR2 SVGEGT. V lost 5 bases, J lost 7 bases, and 5 bases lay in between. The CDR3 has 11 residues. TCR beta sequencing was performed on blood CD8+ and CD4+ T cells. In the multiple sclerosis control group, patients were treatment-naive and had stable or active relapsing-remitting disease. Only a few counts were recorded for this clonotype. Its target is not known.

The source is a human donor with multiple sclerosis. The sequencing sample was made of CD8+ T cells from PBMCs. The rearrangement uses TRBV6-2 or TRBV6-3 and TRBJ1-4; D ambiguous. The CDR3 loop is CASSPGEKLFF. The CDR3 nucleotides are TGTGCCAGCAGTCCGGGTGAAAAACTGTTTTTT.